This T cell receptor beta chain was sequenced for a study of vaccination effects on CD4 cells after COVID-19. Study overall: Samples came from two convalescent patients 16 days and one week before vaccination. Study-wide findings and caveats: Vaccine- and infection-induced clones showed marked clonal contraction late following vaccination. For convalescents, most of the spike-reactive clones seen post-vaccine were new vaccine-induced clones.

The germline V and J ends were trimmed by 0 bases and 5 bases, with 10 bases remaining between them. In germline, CDR1 is SGHVS, CDR2 FNYEAQ. CDR3 length equals 14 residues. Sequencing was performed with immunoSEQ multiplex PCR; in TCRdb, only in-frame clones are kept and a portion is missing. The sample lists about 37,000 clones, 73% occurring once. As for this clone: Its antigen remains unknown.

With the ViraFEST assay, the study expanded antigen-specific CD4+ T cells using viral peptide pools, then sequenced them. A 10-day culture period preceded the isolation of CD4+ T cells. The person was diagnosed with PCR-confirmed SARS-CoV-2 infection between March and December 2020. Half of the medium was exchanged for IL-2 medium on both days 3 and 7. The specimen was CD4+ T cells from PBMCs cultured with a peptide pool, collected before COVID-19 vaccination. V gene TRBV7-6 combines with J gene TRBJ2-5; D is perhaps TRBD1 or TRBD2 (5 bases each). The receptor's source is a human donor who had a prior SARS-CoV-2 infection. The CDR3 spells CASSLAGTGETQYF. CDR3 nucleotide sequence: TGTGCCAGCAGCTTAGCGGGGACCGGGGAGACCCAGTACTTC.